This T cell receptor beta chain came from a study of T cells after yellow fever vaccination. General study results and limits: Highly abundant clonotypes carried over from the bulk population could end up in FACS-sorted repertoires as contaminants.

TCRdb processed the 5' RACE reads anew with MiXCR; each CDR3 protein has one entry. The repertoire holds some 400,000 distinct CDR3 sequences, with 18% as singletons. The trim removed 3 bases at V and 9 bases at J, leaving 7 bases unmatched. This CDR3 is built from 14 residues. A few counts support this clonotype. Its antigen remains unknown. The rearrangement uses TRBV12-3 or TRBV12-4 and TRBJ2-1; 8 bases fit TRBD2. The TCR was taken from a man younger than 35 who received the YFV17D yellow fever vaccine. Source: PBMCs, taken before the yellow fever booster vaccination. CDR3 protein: CASSFFGGEGEQFF. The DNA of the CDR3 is TGTGCCAGCAGTTTCTTCGGGGGGGAGGGTGAGCAGTTCTTC.